This T cell receptor (gamma chain) was recorded in a study of gamma-delta chains in newborns, infants, children. For the study at large: Microbial exposure reportedly drives polyclonal innate γδ T cell expansion after birth.

By proportion, this clone is large (0.1 to 1%). This CDR3 contains 12 residues. TCRdb reprocessed the reads using CATT. The table shows about 800 gamma-chain clones, with approximately 50% occurring only once. Sample: blood. The clonotype was recovered from a child who was a newborn, infant or young child, either healthy, febrile or measles-vaccinated (not recorded which). The J gene was reported as TRGJ1 or TRGJ2; the V gene went uncalled. For the CDR3, the DNA is TGTGCCACCTGGGACCGCCGTGAAAAGAAACTCTTT. Protein: CATWDRREKKLF.